These 32 T cell receptor beta chains originate from one sample sequenced in a study of cytomegalovirus exposure and HLA in healthy donors (dated by TCRdb to about 2017). To prepare the library, the immunoSEQ multiplex PCR assay was applied. A mixture of 60 forward primers for TCR Vbeta segments and 13 reverse primers for TCR Jbeta segments was used in the multiplex PCR. TCRdb holds this immuneACCESS table with in-frame rearrangements only. Some clones are missing; in checked studies, unresolved V genes explain under half, and the rest has no known cause. This sample lists about 180,000 clones; around 80% were detected once. Under 2% of the sample is taken by the ten largest. The sample consisted of PBMCs. These receptors all come from a woman between 25 and 40 years old in good health and CMV-seronegative.

The chain combines TRBV7-2 with TRBJ2-3; tentatively, D is TRBD2 (6 bases). This CDR3 has 14 residues. CDR1 and CDR2 (germline): SGHTA, FQGNSA. V lost 2 bases and J 9 bases, leaving 15 bases between the germline ends. The CDR3 nucleotides read TGTGCCAGCAGCTTAAGGGCTAGCGCAAGGACGCAGTATTTT. It yields the protein CASSLRASARTQYF. The variable domain in full, with the rest retrieved from reference TRBV7-2 and TRBJ2-3, is GAGVSQSPSNKVTEKGKDVELRCDPISGHTALYWYRQSLGQGLEFLIYFQGNSAPDKSGLPSDRFSAERTGGSVSTLTIQRTQQEDSAVYLCASSLRASARTQYFGPGTRLTVL.

This chain joins TRBV15 and TRBJ1-5; D is perhaps TRBD1 (6 bases). The CDR3 sequence is 18 residues long. The V gene lost 3 bases and the J gene lost 0 bases, with 18 bases spanning the gap. Looked up from germline, CDR1 is LNHNV and CDR2 is YYDKDF (reference sequence). The CDR3 nucleotides read TGTGCCACCAGCAGCGGAAGACGGACCAGGGGTAGCAATCAGCCCCAGCATTTT. Its translation is CATSSGRRTRGSNQPQHF.

The CDR3 region is CASSWQGYNSPLHF. The CDR3 DNA sequence: TGTGCCAGCAGTTGGCAGGGGTATAATTCACCCCTCCACTTT. The chain combines TRBV6-5 with TRBJ1-6; the D gene is possibly TRBD1 (6 bases). The CDR3 is 14 amino acids. V lost 4 bases, J lost 4 bases, and 8 bases lay in between. CDR1 MNHEY and CDR2 SVGAGI come from the germline V gene.

The chain is built from TRBV9 and TRBJ2-7; tentatively, D is TRBD1 (5 bases). From germline, CDR1 is SGDLS and CDR2 YYNGEE. The CDR3 spans 14 residues. V was cut by 0 bases and J by 0 bases, with 7 bases left in between. The CDR3: CASSVDGHSYEQYF. The CDR3 bases are TGTGCCAGCAGCGTAGACGGACACTCCTACGAGCAGTACTTC.

CDR3 loop: CASSFRDMGNYGYTF. The CDR3 DNA reads TGTGCCAGCAGTTTCCGGGACATGGGAAACTATGGCTACACCTTC. The V gene is TRBV6-5, the J gene TRBJ1-2, with D tentatively TRBD1 (6 bases). The V and J ends lost 4 bases and 2 bases respectively, with 14 bases between them. Germline assignment: CDR1 MNHEY and CDR2 SVGAGI. CDR3 length equals 15 residues.

The genes are TRBV4-3 and TRBJ1-3; the D gene is possibly TRBD1 (6 bases). CDR1 and CDR2 (germline): LGHNA, YSLEER. V lost 0 bases to trimming and J lost 2 bases, with 11 bases between them. The CDR3 extends over 16 amino acids. The CDR3 DNA reads TGCGCCAGCAGCCAAGATCTCGCAGGGGCTGGAAACACCATATATTTT. This gives the protein CASSQDLAGAGNTIYF.

This rearrangement joins TRBV4-2 to TRBJ1-5; 12 bases align to TRBD1. Losses at the gene ends were 1 base for V and 5 bases for J; bases not matched to a gene: 15. The CDR3 loop spans 20 amino acids. The germline CDR1 and CDR2 sequences are LGHNA and YNFKEQ. The CDR3 sequence: CASSQVFHGTGGDFDQPQHF. The CDR3 DNA reads as TGTGCCAGCAGCCAAGTATTTCACGGGACAGGGGGCGATTTCGATCAGCCCCAGCATTTT.

This clone was recorded a few times. The CDR3 here is CASRATGYGTEAFF. CDR3 nucleotide sequence: TGTGCCAGCAGAGCCACAGGGTATGGCACTGAAGCTTTCTTT. V gene TRBV6-4 combines with J gene TRBJ1-1, with a possible D match to TRBD1 (6 bases). The germline V gene has CDR1 MRHNA and CDR2 SNTAGT. Trimming took 6 bases from V and 4 from J, leaving 15 bases between them. CDR3 length equals 14 residues.

This clone has a single count. The same CDR3 also results from other DNA sequences found in this sample. The rearrangement uses TRBV7-2 and TRBJ2-5; 14 positions match TRBD2. From germline, CDR1 is SGHTA and CDR2 FQGNSA. The CDR3 extends over 15 amino acids. The V segment lost 5 bases and the J segment 5 bases; nucleotides outside the gene matches: 4. The CDR3 sequence: CASSRGLAGAETQYF. Written as DNA, the CDR3 is TGTGCCAGCAGCCGGGGACTAGCGGGGGCTGAGACCCAGTACTTC.

The chain has TRBV5-1 and TRBJ2-5, with TRBD2 matching over 13 bases. Trimming cost V 3 bases and J 4 bases; bases outside gene matches: 9. CDR1 and CDR2 from the germline V gene are SGHRS and YFSETQ. The CDR3 contains 17 residues. CDR3 sequence (DNA): TGCGCCAGCAGCTCGCGACTAGCGGGGGGACCAGGAGAGACCCAGTACTTC. Translating gives CASSSRLAGGPGETQYF.

The rearrangement uses TRBV6-5 and TRBJ2-7, with 9 bases fitting TRBD2. The CDR3 totals 15 residues. CDR1 and CDR2 from the germline V gene are MNHEY and SVGAGI. Unmatched junction bases numbered 11, after V lost 5 bases and J lost 6 bases. CDR3 in amino acids: CASSQGAGGTSEQYF. CDR3 nucleotide sequence: TGTGCCAGCAGTCAAGGAGCGGGGGGCACCTCCGAGCAGTACTTC.

This clone was counted only a few times. The chain has TRBV6-1 and TRBJ2-7; no clear D gene. CDR1 and CDR2 from the germline V gene are MNHNS and SASEGT. The V end lost 4 bases, the J end lost 0 bases, and 7 bases lay between the germline ends. The CDR3 runs 13 residues. The CDR3 loop reads CASSGSSSYEQYF. DNA of the CDR3: TGTGCCAGCAGTGGATCGAGCTCCTACGAGCAGTACTTC.

J is TRBJ1-1 and V is TRBV5-1; 8 bases are a match to TRBD1. This CDR3 region has 15 residues. Germline V gene lookup returns CDR1 SGHRS and CDR2 YFSETQ. J was trimmed by 5 bases and V by 4 bases; bases with no gene match: 10. CDR3 nucleotide sequence: TGCGCCAGCAGCCCCCGTGGACAGGGCGATACTGAAGCTTTCTTT. It encodes CASSPRGQGDTEAFF.

This chain joins TRBV5-4 and TRBJ1-6; 9 bases agree with TRBD1. The CDR3 sequence is 15 residues long. Looked up from germline, CDR1 is SGHNT and CDR2 is YYREEE (reference sequence). V lost 4 bases, J lost 9 bases, and 8 bases stayed unmatched. CDR3 residues: CASSARDRDPSPLHF. The DNA for the CDR3 is TGTGCCAGCAGCGCGAGGGACAGGGACCCTTCACCCCTCCACTTT.

The chain has TRBV7-2 and TRBJ2-7; TRBD1 matches 7 bases. The length of the CDR3 is 14 residues. After removal of 1 base from V and 2 bases from J, the junction contained 2 bases not matched to a gene. Germline lookup yields CDR1 SGHTA and CDR2 FQGNSA. The DNA of the CDR3 is TGTGCCAGCAGCTTAGTCGGGACAGCCTACGAGCAGTACTTC. Translation: CASSLVGTAYEQYF. Variable domain in full (rest from reference TRBV7-2 and TRBJ2-7): GAGVSQSPSNKVTEKGKDVELRCDPISGHTALYWYRQSLGQGLEFLIYFQGNSAPDKSGLPSDRFSAERTGGSVSTLTIQRTQQEDSAVYLCASSLVGTAYEQYFGPGTRLTVT.

The CDR3 region has the DNA TGTGCCAGCAGCTTGGGTGGACAGTCCTACAATGAGCAGTTCTTC. Amino acid sequence: CASSLGGQSYNEQFF. The V and J genes are TRBV5-6 and TRBJ2-1, with D possibly being TRBD1 (6 bases). The CDR3 runs to 15 residues. Germline-derived CDR1 and CDR2 are SGHDT and YYEEEE. Trimming removed 0 bases from V and 1 base from J, with 8 bases in between.

The chain has TRBV10-1 and TRBJ2-2; 8 nucleotides align to TRBD2. Germline CDR1 and CDR2: WNHNN and SYGVQD (reference sequence). The J segment lost 8 bases and the V segment lost 6 bases, leaving 11 bases of the junction unmatched. This CDR3 is built from 15 residues. The CDR3 reads CASSQLSGGQGELFF. The CDR3 region has the DNA TGCGCCAGCAGCCAACTGTCGGGGGGGCAAGGGGAGCTGTTTTTT.

The table lists this clone with a few counts. The chain recombines TRBV11-1 with TRBJ2-2; 9 nucleotides align to TRBD2. The CDR3 has 15 residues. V trimming: 2 bases; J trimming: 4 bases; junction bases outside the gene matches: 2. The germline V gene has CDR1 SGHAT and CDR2 FQDESV (reference sequence). CDR3 DNA: TGTGCCAGCAGCTTAAGGCGGGGGGGCACCGGGGAGCTGTTTTTT. Its protein product is CASSLRRGGTGELFF.

The gene calls are TRBV5-1 and TRBJ1-1; 7 nucleotides agree with TRBD1. The germline V gene has CDR1 SGHRS and CDR2 YFSETQ. The CDR3 covers 14 residues. V lost 4 bases to trimming and J lost 5 bases; unmatched junction nucleotides: 8. The DNA of the CDR3 is TGCGCCAGCAGCCCGGACAGGCCTACAACTGAAGCTTTCTTT. This sequence encodes CASSPDRPTTEAFF.

The chain carries TRBV30 and TRBJ1-5; 9 nucleotides match TRBD1. The CDR3 is 14 amino acids. Germline V gene sequence: CDR1 GTSNPN, CDR2 SVGIG (reference sequence). V was clipped by 1 base and J by 6 bases; unmatched bases: 4. The CDR3 nucleotides read TGTGCCTGGAGTGGGGACAGGGCGATTCAGCCCCAGCATTTT. As protein: CAWSGDRAIQPQHF.

The V and J genes are TRBV6-1 and TRBJ2-7, with 8 bases aligning to TRBD1. This CDR3 spans 14 amino acids. Trimming removed 6 bases from V and 1 base from J; junction bases left unmatched: 5. Germline V gene sequence: CDR1 MNHNS, CDR2 SASEGT. The CDR3: CASRAGGASYEQYF. CDR3 nucleotides: TGTGCCAGCAGGGCAGGGGGCGCTTCCTACGAGCAGTACTTC.

This clone was found a few times. The chain links TRBV28 to TRBJ2-3; D ambiguous. Trimming removed 6 bases at V and 2 bases at J, with 18 bases between. Germline CDR1 MDHEN, CDR2 SYDVKM. CDR3 length: 16 amino acids. Here the CDR3 reads CASRRARFELTDTQYF. The DNA of the CDR3 is TGTGCCAGCAGGCGTGCGAGGTTCGAACTCACAGATACGCAGTATTTT. Full variable domain (outside the CDR3, taken from reference TRBV28 and TRBJ2-3): DVKVTQSSRYLVKRTGEKVFLECVQDMDHENMFWYRQDPGLGLRLIYFSYDVKMKEKGDIPEGYSVSREKKERFSLILESASTNQTSMYLCASRRARFELTDTQYFGPGTRLTVL.

The V call is TRBV11-1, the J call TRBJ1-1; the D is unclear. V lost 2 bases and J 0 bases, leaving 10 bases between the germline ends. The germline V gene has CDR1 SGHAT and CDR2 FQDESV (reference sequence). This CDR3 comprises 15 residues. This chain's CDR3 is CASSLQSLMNTEAFF. The CDR3 DNA follows: TGTGCCAGCAGCTTACAGTCCCTCATGAACACTGAAGCTTTCTTT.

This chain uses TRBV28 with TRBJ2-1; 8 bases are shared with TRBD1. CDR1 is MDHEN, CDR2 SYDVKM, per germline. There are 14 residues in the CDR3. The trim removed 8 bases at V and 5 bases at J, leaving 8 bases unmatched. CDR3 bases: TGTGCCAGCTTCCCGGACAGGGAACACAATGAGCAGTTCTTC. Its translation: CASFPDREHNEQFF.

The V gene is TRBV2, the J gene TRBJ1-1; D is undetermined. V lost 4 bases and J 5 bases, leaving 11 bases between the germline ends. The CDR3 totals 13 residues. CDR1 is SNHLY and CDR2 is FYNNEI in the germline V gene. CDR3 in DNA: TGTGCCAGCAGTGCCTCTCGTAGTACTGAAGCTTTCTTT. Encoded protein: CASSASRSTEAFF.

The V and J genes are TRBV19 and TRBJ1-4; 7 bases agree with TRBD1. Germline V lookup: CDR1 LNHDA, CDR2 SQIVND (reference sequence). The CDR3 runs 15 residues. J was trimmed by 5 bases and V by 6 bases; bases with no gene match: 9. The CDR3 sequence: CASSTVTGINEKLFF. As DNA, the CDR3 is TGTGCCAGTAGCACCGTGACAGGGATAAATGAAAAACTGTTTTTT.

The V call is TRBV6-5, the J call TRBJ1-3, with D unresolved. This CDR3 has 14 amino acids. Looked up from germline, CDR1 is MNHEY and CDR2 is SVGAGI. V lost 2 bases and J 3 bases, leaving 8 bases between the germline ends. The CDR3 nucleotides are TGTGCCAGCAGTTACGACTACCTTGGAAACACCATATATTTT. Amino acid sequence: CASSYDYLGNTIYF.

The V call is TRBV19, the J call TRBJ1-1; a possible D gene is TRBD1 (6 bases). The CDR3 extends over 15 amino acids. Germline CDR1 and CDR2: LNHDA and SQIVND (reference sequence). Trimming took off 0 bases at V and 9 bases at J, with 17 bases between the two ends. This chain's CDR3 is CASSIEGGTGGKAFF. In DNA form, the CDR3 reads TGTGCCAGTAGTATAGAAGGGGGAACCGGTGGGAAAGCTTTCTTT. The full variable domain, completed using reference TRBV19 and TRBJ1-1, is DGGITQSPKYLFRKEGQNVTLSCEQNLNHDAMYWYRQDPGQGLRLIYYSQIVNDFQKGDIAEGYSVSREKKESFPLTVTSAQKNPTAFYLCASSIEGGTGGKAFFGQGTRLTVV.

The chain carries TRBV9 and TRBJ2-7; 8 positions match TRBD1. The CDR3 has 13 amino acids. Germline V lookup: CDR1 SGDLS, CDR2 YYNGEE. Unmatched junction bases numbered 3, after V lost 1 base and J lost 6 bases. The CDR3 spells CASSVTTGGEQYF. CDR3 bases: TGTGCCAGCAGCGTAACAACAGGGGGCGAGCAGTACTTC.

This clone occurred a few times. The chain is built from TRBV6-1 and TRBJ2-1; 9 nucleotides match TRBD1. This CDR3 region has 15 residues. Trimming cost V 2 bases and J 3 bases; bases outside gene matches: 2. Germline V CDR1 and CDR2: MNHNS, SASEGT. The CDR3 region has the DNA TGTGCCAGCAGTGAAACAGGGGGCGTCTACAATGAGCAGTTCTTC. This encodes CASSETGGVYNEQFF.

The chain links TRBV27 to TRBJ2-1, with unresolved D. V was shortened by 1 base and J by 0 bases, with 7 bases between the two germline ends. The CDR3 runs to 15 residues. Germline CDR1 MNHEY, CDR2 SMNVEV (reference sequence). The CDR3 is CASSLWANSYNEQFF. The CDR3 nucleotides are TGTGCCAGCAGTTTATGGGCCAACTCCTACAATGAGCAGTTCTTC.

This clone appeared a single time. The chain carries TRBV7-3 and TRBJ1-1; 10 bases agree with TRBD1. This CDR3 contains 14 residues. Germline-derived CDR1 and CDR2 are SGHTA and FQGTGA. V lost 4 bases to trimming and J lost 5 bases; unmatched junction nucleotides: 4. The CDR3 DNA reads TGTGCCAGCAGCTCGGGACAGGGGAGGACTGAAGCTTTCTTT. This gives the protein CASSSGQGRTEAFF.